This TCR beta chain was identified during a study of blood T cell repertoires in COVID-19. V dropped 3 bases and J dropped 12 bases, with 17 bases sitting between them. The CDR3 extends over 13 amino acids. Per the study methods: Estimates of nucleated cell counts were drawn from the amplification of reference gene primers. The repertoire was sequenced with immunoSEQ multiplex PCR; TCRdb's copy has only in-frame clones and lacks some. That table gives V, J and clone size, and the DNA gave D and trimming. The sample has 350,000 to 400,000 clones; roughly 84% are singletons. Donors in Cohort 3 who had recovered were those with two negative PCRs, healthcare professional clearance, or resolution of their symptoms.

The sample taken for sequencing was PBMCs or T cells enriched from blood (not recorded which). The receptor was isolated from a woman aged 30 to 39 who had recovered from COVID-19. This sequence joins TRBV23-1 and TRBJ1-1; D perhaps matches TRBD1 (6 bases). TRBV23-1 is sorted into the ORF group, with uncertain function. CDR3 loop: CASSHYRETRPFF. The CDR3 DNA follows: TGCGCCAGCAGTCACTACAGGGAGACACGTCCTTTCTTT.